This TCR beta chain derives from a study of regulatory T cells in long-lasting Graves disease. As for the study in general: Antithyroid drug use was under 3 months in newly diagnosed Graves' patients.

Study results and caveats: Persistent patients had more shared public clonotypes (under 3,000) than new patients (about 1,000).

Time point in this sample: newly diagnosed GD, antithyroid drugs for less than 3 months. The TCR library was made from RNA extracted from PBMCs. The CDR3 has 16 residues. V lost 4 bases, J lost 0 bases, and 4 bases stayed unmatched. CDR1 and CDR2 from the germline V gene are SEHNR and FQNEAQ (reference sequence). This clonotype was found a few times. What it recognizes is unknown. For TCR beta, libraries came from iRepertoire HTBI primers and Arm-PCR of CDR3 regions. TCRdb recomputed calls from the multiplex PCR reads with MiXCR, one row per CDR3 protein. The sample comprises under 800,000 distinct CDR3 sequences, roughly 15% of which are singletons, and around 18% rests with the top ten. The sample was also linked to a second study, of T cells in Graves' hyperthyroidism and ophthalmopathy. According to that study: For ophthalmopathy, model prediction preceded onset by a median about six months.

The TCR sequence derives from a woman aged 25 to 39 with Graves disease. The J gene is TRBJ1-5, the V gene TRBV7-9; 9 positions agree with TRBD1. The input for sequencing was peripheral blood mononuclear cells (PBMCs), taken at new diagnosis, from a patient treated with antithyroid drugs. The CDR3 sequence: CASSWGTGNSNQPQHF. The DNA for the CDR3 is TGTGCCAGCAGCTGGGGGACAGGGAATAGCAATCAGCCCCAGCATTTT.